This TCR beta chain was found in a study of PD-1 blockade in mismatch repair-deficient tumors. The germline V gene encodes CDR1 SEHNR and CDR2 FQNEAQ (reference sequence). The CDR3 runs 12 residues. Between the trimmed V and J ends, which lost 3 bases and 7 bases, there was a span of 9 bases. In regard to this clone: The antigen is unknown.

Clones were read by immunoSEQ multiplex PCR, and TCRdb kept only the in-frame ones, dropping some. The sample lists about 15,000 clones, about 86% occurring once. The time point here: roughly ten-day in vitro stimulation with candidate neoantigen peptide 6. An identically run culture lacking peptide was the fold-change baseline. Sequenced here: cells cultured in vitro, sampled from a patient treated with pembrolizumab. The TCR sequence derives from an adult with mismatch repair-deficient cancer. The V call is TRBV7-9, the J call TRBJ1-2; D ambiguous. The DNA of the CDR3 is TGTGCCAGCAGCTTTGATACAAGTGGCTACACCTTC. As protein: CASSFDTSGYTF.